This passage covers 10 T cell receptor beta chains from one sample sequenced in a study of blood T cell repertoires in COVID-19. Generated by immunoSEQ multiplex PCR, the TCRdb table keeps only in-frame clones and is missing some. The sample has about 180,000 clones, about 82% seen once. The sequencing input was PBMCs or T cells enriched from blood (not recorded which). The origin of the receptors is a woman aged 30 to 39 who had recovered from COVID-19.

The rearrangement links TRBV10-3 to TRBJ2-2; TRBD2 matches 12 bases. Trimming at V came to 6 bases and at J to 6 bases, leaving 2 bases not matched to a gene. Germline assignment: CDR1 ENHRY and CDR2 SYGVKD. CDR3 length equals 14 residues. For the CDR3, the DNA is TGTGCCATCAGGACTAGCGGGAGCGCCGGGGAGCTGTTTTTT. This encodes CAIRTSGSAGELFF.

This rearrangement joins TRBV12-5 to TRBJ2-1, with 9 bases that match TRBD1. V shed 1 base and J 3 bases; nucleotides not matched to a gene: 7. This CDR3 is 17 amino acids long. Germline V gene sequence: CDR1 LGHNT, CDR2 FRNRAP. The CDR3 protein is CASGLARGQGVYNEQFF. In nucleotides, the CDR3 is TGTGCTAGTGGTTTGGCCCGGGGACAGGGAGTCTACAATGAGCAGTTCTTC. The whole variable domain, remainder taken from reference TRBV12-5 and TRBJ2-1, is DARVTQTPRHKVTEMGQEVTMRCQPILGHNTVFWYRQTMMQGLELLAYFRNRAPLDDSGMPKDRFSAEMPDATLATLKIQPSEPRDSAVYFCASGLARGQGVYNEQFFGPGTRLTVL.

This chain joins TRBV3-1 (or the pseudogene TRBV3-2) and TRBJ2-3; 11 bases agree with TRBD2. Germline values: CDR1 LGHDT, CDR2 YNNKEL (reference sequence). This CDR3 is 15 amino acids long. Losses at the gene ends were 2 bases for V and 6 bases for J; bases not matched to a gene: 4. The CDR3 reads CASSQSTSGSDTQYF. The CDR3 DNA sequence: TGTGCCAGCAGCCAATCAACTAGCGGGAGTGATACGCAGTATTTT.

This clone was seen a handful of times. The rearrangement uses TRBV11-2 and TRBJ1-2; TRBD1 matches at 8 bases. Unmatched junction bases numbered 6, after V lost 3 bases and J lost 6 bases. Per the germline V gene, CDR1 is SGHAT and CDR2 is FQNNGV. CDR3 size: 14 residues. DNA for the CDR3: TGTGCCAGCAGCTTCAGGGGGCGTGAGGATGGCTACACCTTC. The encoded protein is CASSFRGREDGYTF.

V usage is TRBV21-1 and J usage is TRBJ2-5; TRBD1 is the table's D call, not checked against the DNA. TRBV21-1 is marked as a pseudogene. CDR3 length: 15 residues. CDR3 in amino acids: CASSNTSGNQETQYF. The DNA for the CDR3 is TGTGCCAGCAGCAATACGTCAGGGAATCAAGAGACCCAGTACTTC.

V and J are TRBV6-1 and TRBJ2-1; TRBD2 matches 12 bases. In germline, CDR1 is MNHNS, CDR2 SASEGT. CDR3 size: 16 residues. Unmatched junction bases numbered 7, after V lost 2 bases and J lost 8 bases. CDR3 coding DNA: TGTGCCAGCAGTGAAACCGGGCTAGCGGGAGGGGATGAGCAGTTCTTC. Residues: CASSETGLAGGDEQFF.

The chain links TRBV6-1 to TRBJ1-5; D ambiguous. V shed 6 bases and J shed 3 bases, with 15 bases lying between them. In germline, CDR1 is MNHNS, CDR2 SASEGT. This CDR3 contains 15 residues. The CDR3 nucleotides read TGTGCCAGCAGCTCTCCGTCGGGGAACAATCAGCCCCAGCATTTT. This encodes CASSSPSGNNQPQHF.

V is TRBV6-6 and J is TRBJ2-1; D ambiguous. CDR1 is MNHNY, CDR2 SVGAGI, per germline (reference sequence). The CDR3 has 10 amino acids. Trimming left V 8 bases short and J 12 bases short, with 11 bases between. The CDR3 protein is CASAATVQFF. As DNA, the CDR3 is TGTGCCAGCGCGGCTACTGTGCAGTTCTTC.

This clone was seen only a few times. The chain links TRBV4-1 to TRBJ2-1; no firm D call. V was shortened by 5 bases and J by 9 bases, with 11 bases between the two germline ends. This CDR3 comprises 12 residues. Germline loops: CDR1 MGHRA, CDR2 YSYEKL. CDR3 protein: CASSEVAREQFF. Written as DNA, the CDR3 is TGCGCCAGCAGCGAGGTAGCTCGTGAGCAGTTCTTC.

This clone was observed a handful of times. V gene TRBV4-2 combines with J gene TRBJ2-6; TRBD1 matches at 10 bases. CDR3 size: 20 residues. CDR1 LGHNA and CDR2 YNFKEQ come from the germline V gene. J lost 0 bases, V lost 4 bases, and 12 bases had no gene match. The CDR3 nucleotides read TGTGCCAGCAGCCTACTGCGACAGGGGGCTTCAGGCTCTGGGGCCAACGTCCTGACTTTC. Residues: CASSLLRQGASGSGANVLTF.